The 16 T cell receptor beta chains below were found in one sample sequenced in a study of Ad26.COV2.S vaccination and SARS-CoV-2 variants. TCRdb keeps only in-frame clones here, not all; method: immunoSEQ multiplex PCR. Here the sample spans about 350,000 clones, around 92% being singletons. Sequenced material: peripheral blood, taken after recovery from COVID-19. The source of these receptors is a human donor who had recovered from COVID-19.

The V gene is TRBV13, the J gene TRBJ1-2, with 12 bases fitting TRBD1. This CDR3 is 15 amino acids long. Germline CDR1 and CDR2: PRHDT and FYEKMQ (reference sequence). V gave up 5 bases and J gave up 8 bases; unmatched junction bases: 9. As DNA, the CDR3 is TGTGCCAGCAGCGCGCCGGGACAGGGGGCGAAAGGCTACACCTTC. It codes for CASSAPGQGAKGYTF.

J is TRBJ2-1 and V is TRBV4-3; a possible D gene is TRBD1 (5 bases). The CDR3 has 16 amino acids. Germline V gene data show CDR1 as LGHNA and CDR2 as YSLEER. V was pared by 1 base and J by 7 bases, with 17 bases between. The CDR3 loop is CASSQGRQRQWNEQFF. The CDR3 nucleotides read TGCGCCAGCAGCCAAGGGCGACAGCGACAGTGGAATGAGCAGTTCTTC.

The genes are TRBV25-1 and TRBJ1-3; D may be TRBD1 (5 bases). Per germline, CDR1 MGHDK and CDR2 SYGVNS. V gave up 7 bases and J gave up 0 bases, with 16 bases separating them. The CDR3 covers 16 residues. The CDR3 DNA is TGTGCCAGCACCCCCCCCGACAGCAACTCTGGAAACACCATATATTTT. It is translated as CASTPPDSNSGNTIYF.

The CDR3 region is CASSLSAGPNSPLHF. CDR3 DNA: TGTGCCAGCAGCTTGTCGGCAGGACCTAATTCACCCCTCCACTTT. V usage is TRBV5-4 and J usage is TRBJ1-6; D is undetermined. The CDR3 has 15 residues. The V gene's germline CDR1 is SGHNT and CDR2 YYREEE (reference sequence). V lost 1 base to trimming and J lost 6 bases, with 11 bases between them.

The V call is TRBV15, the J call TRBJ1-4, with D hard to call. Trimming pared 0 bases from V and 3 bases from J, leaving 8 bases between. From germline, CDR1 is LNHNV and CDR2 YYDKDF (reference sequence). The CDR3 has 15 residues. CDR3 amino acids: CATSRDASANEKLFF. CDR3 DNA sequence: TGTGCCACCAGCAGAGACGCATCGGCTAATGAAAAACTGTTTTTT.

The CDR3: CASSLGGSSGGSYNEQFF. CDR3 nucleotides: TGTGCCAGCAGCTTGGGTGGTTCTAGCGGGGGGTCCTACAATGAGCAGTTCTTC. The J gene is TRBJ2-1, the V gene TRBV5-4, with 11 positions matching TRBD2. Trimming took 0 bases from V and 1 from J; bases not matched to a gene: 6. Germline loops: CDR1 SGHNT, CDR2 YYREEE (reference sequence). The CDR3 runs to 18 residues.

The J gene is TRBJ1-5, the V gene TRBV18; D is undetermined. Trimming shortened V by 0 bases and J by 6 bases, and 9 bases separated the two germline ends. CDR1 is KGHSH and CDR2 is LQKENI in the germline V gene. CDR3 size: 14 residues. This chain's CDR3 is CASSPPESSQPQHF. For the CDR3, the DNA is TGTGCCAGCTCACCACCGGAATCCAGTCAGCCCCAGCATTTT.

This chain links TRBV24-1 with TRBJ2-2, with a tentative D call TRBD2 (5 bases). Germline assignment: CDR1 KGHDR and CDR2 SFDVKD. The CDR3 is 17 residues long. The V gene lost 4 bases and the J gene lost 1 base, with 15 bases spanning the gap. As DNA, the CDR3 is TGTGCCACCAGTGACCGACTACAAGGAGGGAACACCGGGGAGCTGTTTTTT. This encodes CATSDRLQGGNTGELFF.

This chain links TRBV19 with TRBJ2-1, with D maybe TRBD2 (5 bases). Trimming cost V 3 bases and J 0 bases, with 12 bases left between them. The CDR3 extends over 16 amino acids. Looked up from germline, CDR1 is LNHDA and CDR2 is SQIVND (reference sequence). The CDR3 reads CASSILIGSSYNEQFF. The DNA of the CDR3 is TGTGCCAGTAGTATTCTGATTGGGAGCTCCTACAATGAGCAGTTCTTC.

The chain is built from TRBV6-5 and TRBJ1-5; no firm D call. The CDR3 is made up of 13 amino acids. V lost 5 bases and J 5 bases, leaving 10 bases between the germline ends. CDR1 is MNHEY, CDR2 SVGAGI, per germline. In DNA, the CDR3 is TGTGCCAGCAGTACTGACCCCTATCAGCCCCAGCATTTT. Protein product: CASSTDPYQPQHF.

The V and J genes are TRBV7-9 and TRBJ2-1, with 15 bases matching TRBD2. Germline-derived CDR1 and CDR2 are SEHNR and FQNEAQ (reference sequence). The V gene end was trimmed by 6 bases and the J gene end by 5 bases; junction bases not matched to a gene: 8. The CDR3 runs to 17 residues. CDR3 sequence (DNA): TGTGCCAGCAGATCCGGGACTAGCGGGGGGCTTCACAATGAGCAGTTCTTC. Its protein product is CASRSGTSGGLHNEQFF. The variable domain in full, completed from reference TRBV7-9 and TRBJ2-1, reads DTGVSQNPRHKITKRGQNVTFRCDPISEHNRLYWYRQTLGQGPEFLTYFQNEAQLEKSRLLSDRFSAERPKGSFSTLEIQRTEQGDSAMYLCASRSGTSGGLHNEQFFGPGTRLTVL.

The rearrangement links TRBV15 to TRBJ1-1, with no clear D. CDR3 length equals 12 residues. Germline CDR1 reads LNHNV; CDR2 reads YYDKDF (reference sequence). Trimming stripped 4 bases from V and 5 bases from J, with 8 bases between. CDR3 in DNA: TGTGCCACCAGCACGGACTGGACTGAAGCTTTCTTT. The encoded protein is CATSTDWTEAFF.

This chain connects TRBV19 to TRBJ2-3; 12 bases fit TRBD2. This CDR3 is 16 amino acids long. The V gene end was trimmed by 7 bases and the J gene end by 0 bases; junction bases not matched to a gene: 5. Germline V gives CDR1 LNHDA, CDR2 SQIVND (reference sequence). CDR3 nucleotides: TGTGCCAGTAATCTTCTAGCGGGGGGGAGCACAGATACGCAGTATTTT. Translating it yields CASNLLAGGSTDTQYF. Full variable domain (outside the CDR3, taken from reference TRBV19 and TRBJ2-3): DGGITQSPKYLFRKEGQNVTLSCEQNLNHDAMYWYRQDPGQGLRLIYYSQIVNDFQKGDIAEGYSVSREKKESFPLTVTSAQKNPTAFYLCASNLLAGGSTDTQYFGPGTRLTVL.

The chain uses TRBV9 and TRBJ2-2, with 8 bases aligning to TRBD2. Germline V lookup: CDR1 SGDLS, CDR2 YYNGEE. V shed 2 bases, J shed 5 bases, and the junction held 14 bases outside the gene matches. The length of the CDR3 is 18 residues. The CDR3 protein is CASSVGPPGLVSTGELFF. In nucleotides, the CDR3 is TGTGCCAGCAGCGTTGGACCCCCGGGACTAGTATCGACCGGGGAGCTGTTTTTT.

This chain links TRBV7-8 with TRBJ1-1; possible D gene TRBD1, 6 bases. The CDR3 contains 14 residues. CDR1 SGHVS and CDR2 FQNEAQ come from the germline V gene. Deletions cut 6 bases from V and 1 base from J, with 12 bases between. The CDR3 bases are TGTGCCAGCAGTTACAGACAGGCGAACACTGAAGCTTTCTTT. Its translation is CASSYRQANTEAFF.

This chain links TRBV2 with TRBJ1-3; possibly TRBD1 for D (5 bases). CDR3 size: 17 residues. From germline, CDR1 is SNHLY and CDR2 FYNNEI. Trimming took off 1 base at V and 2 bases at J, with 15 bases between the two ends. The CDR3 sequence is CASSEDRGERPGNTIYF. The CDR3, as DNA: TGTGCCAGCAGTGAAGATCGAGGGGAAAGGCCTGGAAACACCATATATTTT.